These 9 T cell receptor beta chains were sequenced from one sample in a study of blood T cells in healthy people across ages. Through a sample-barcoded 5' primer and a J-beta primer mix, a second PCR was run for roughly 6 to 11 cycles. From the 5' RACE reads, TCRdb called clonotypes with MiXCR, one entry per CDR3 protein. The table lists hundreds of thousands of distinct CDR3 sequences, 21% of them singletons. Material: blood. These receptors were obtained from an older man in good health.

CDR3 coding DNA: TGCAGTGCTAGTCCCCCGGGACAGGGGACCTACGAGCAGTACTTC. Its protein is CSASPPGQGTYEQYF. The genes are TRBV20-1 and TRBJ2-7; 10 nucleotides match TRBD1. From germline, CDR1 is DFQATT and CDR2 SNEGSKA (reference sequence). Trimming removed 3 bases from V and 2 bases from J; junction bases left unmatched: 7. CDR3 length: 15 residues.

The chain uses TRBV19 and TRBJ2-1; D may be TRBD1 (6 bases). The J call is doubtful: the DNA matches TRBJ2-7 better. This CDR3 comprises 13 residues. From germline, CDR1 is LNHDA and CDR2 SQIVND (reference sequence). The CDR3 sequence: CASSIGRGYEQYF. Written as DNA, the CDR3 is TGTGCCAGTAGTATCGGCAGGGGTTACGAGCAGTACTTC.

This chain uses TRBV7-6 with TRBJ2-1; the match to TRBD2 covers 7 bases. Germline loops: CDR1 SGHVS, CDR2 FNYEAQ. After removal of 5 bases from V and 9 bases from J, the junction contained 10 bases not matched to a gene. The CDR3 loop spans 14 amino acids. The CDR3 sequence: CASSPGLVSTEQFF. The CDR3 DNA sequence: TGTGCCAGCAGCCCCGGACTAGTATCCACTGAGCAGTTCTTC.

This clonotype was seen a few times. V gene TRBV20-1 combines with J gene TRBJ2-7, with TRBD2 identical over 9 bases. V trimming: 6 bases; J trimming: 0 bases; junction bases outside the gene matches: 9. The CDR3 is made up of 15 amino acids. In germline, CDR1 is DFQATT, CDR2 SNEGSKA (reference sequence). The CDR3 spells CSADLRGLASYEQYF. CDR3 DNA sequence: TGCAGTGCAGATCTAAGGGGACTAGCCTCCTACGAGCAGTACTTC.

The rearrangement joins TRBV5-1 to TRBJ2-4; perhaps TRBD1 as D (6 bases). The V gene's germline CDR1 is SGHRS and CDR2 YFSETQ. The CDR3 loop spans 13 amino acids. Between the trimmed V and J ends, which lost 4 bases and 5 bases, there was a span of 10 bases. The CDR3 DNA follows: TGCGCCAGCAGCATGGACAGCCAAAACATTCAGTACTTC. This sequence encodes CASSMDSQNIQYF. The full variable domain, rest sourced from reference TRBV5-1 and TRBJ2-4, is KAGVTQTPRYLIKTRGQQVTLSCSPISGHRSVSWYQQTPGQGLQFLFEYFSETQRNKGNFPGRFSGRQFSNSRSEMNVSTLELGDSALYLCASSMDSQNIQYFGAGTRLSVL.

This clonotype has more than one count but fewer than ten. The DNA of the CDR3 is TGTGCCAGCAGCCAAGATCAGGAGCAGTTCTTC. This gives the protein CASSQDQEQFF. The V call is TRBV3-1, the J call TRBJ2-1; D is undetermined. The CDR3 extends over 11 amino acids. V shed 0 bases and J shed 10 bases, with 4 bases lying between them. CDR1 and CDR2 (germline): LGHDT, YNNKEL (reference sequence).

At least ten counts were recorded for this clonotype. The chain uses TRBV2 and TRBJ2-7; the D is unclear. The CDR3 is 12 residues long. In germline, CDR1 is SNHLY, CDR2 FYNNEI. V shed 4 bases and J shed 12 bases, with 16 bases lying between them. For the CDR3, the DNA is TGTGCCAGCAGTGTTTCAGGTCAATCCCTGTACTTC. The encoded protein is CASSVSGQSLYF.

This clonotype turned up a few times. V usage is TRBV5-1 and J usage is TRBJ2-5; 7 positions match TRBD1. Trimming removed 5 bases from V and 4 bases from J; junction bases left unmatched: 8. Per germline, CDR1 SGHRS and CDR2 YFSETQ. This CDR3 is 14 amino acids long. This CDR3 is CASRPGQLTETQYF. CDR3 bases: TGCGCCAGCAGACCGGGACAGCTAACAGAGACCCAGTACTTC.

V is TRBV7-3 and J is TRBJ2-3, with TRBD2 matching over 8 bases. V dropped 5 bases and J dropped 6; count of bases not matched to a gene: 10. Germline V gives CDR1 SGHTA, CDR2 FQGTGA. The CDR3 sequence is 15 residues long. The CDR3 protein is CASSPTSGRPDTQYF. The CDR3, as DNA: TGTGCCAGCAGCCCCACAAGCGGGAGACCGGATACGCAGTATTTT.